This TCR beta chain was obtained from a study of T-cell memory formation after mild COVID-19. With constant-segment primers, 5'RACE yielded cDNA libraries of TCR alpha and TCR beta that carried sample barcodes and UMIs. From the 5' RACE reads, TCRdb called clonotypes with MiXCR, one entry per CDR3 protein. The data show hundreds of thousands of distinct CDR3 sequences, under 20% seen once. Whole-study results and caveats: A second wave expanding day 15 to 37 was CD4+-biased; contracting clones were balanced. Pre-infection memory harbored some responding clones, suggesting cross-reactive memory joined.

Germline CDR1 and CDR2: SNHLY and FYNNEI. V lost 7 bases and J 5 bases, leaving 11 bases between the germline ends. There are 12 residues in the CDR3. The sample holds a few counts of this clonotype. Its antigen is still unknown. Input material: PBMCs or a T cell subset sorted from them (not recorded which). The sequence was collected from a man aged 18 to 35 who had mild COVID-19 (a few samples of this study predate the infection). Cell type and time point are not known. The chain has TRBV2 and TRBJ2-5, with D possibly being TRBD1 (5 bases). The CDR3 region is CASTGSGETQYF. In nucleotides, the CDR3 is TGTGCCAGCACAGGGTCCGGGGAGACCCAGTACTTC.